The following is a T cell receptor beta chain sequence with its context. The data derive from a study of blood T cell repertoires in COVID-19. Overall study context: Both acute and convalescent COVID-19 samples were obtained from the United States, Italy and Spain.

This table comes from immunoSEQ multiplex PCR, and its TCRdb copy is limited to in-frame clones, with some not included. The table includes approximately 200,000 clones, roughly four fifths detected once. Per germline, CDR1 GTSNPN and CDR2 SVGIG (reference sequence). The V gene lost 4 bases and the J gene lost 0 bases, with 16 bases spanning the gap. The CDR3 length is 17 residues. Source material: PBMCs or T cells enriched from blood (not recorded which). V and J are TRBV30 and TRBJ2-6; TRBD1 is a possible D gene (6 bases). The TCR comes from a man aged 40-50 years who had recovered from COVID-19. CDR3 region: CAWKKWDIGSGANVLTF. In nucleotides, the CDR3 is TGTGCCTGGAAGAAGTGGGACATCGGCTCTGGGGCCAACGTCCTGACTTTC. Full variable domain (missing parts from reference TRBV30 and TRBJ2-6): SQTIHQWPATLVQPVGSPLSLECTVEGTSNPNLYWYRQAAGRGLQLLFYSVGIGQISSEVPQNLSASRPQDRQFILSSKKLLLSDSGFYLCAWKKWDIGSGANVLTFGAGSRLTVL.